This TCR beta chain is from a study of shared clonotypes between healthy human individuals. Study at large: Three CD4 naive, three CD4 memory, two CD8 naive and one CD8 memory plate were used per donor. Study-level points and caveats: Rarefaction analysis demonstrated incomplete sorted-subset sequencing notwithstanding large depth.

Donors had no recently reported acute infections or vaccinations and were HIV-negative. A word on this clone: Its antigen is undetermined.

CDR3 length: 15 residues. Per germline, CDR1 SEHNR and CDR2 FQNEAQ (reference sequence). V was cut by 3 bases and J by 7 bases, with 16 bases left in between. Sequencing was performed with immunoSEQ multiplex PCR; in TCRdb, only in-frame clones are kept and a portion is missing. The sample consists of roughly 2.2 million clones, over 85% of them appearing once. This sequence was found in a man younger than 30 in good health. Some clones in this sample may be carry-over from other donors' samples. The rearrangement joins TRBV7-9 to TRBJ2-1; D is tentatively TRBD1 or TRBD2 (7 bases each). Sequencing input: naive CD4+ T cells from PBMCs. Subset: CD45RA+ positively selected. For the CDR3, the DNA is TGTGCCAGCAGCTTTGGGAGGGGGCCTCCTAATGAGCAGTTCTTC. This codes for CASSFGRGPPNEQFF.